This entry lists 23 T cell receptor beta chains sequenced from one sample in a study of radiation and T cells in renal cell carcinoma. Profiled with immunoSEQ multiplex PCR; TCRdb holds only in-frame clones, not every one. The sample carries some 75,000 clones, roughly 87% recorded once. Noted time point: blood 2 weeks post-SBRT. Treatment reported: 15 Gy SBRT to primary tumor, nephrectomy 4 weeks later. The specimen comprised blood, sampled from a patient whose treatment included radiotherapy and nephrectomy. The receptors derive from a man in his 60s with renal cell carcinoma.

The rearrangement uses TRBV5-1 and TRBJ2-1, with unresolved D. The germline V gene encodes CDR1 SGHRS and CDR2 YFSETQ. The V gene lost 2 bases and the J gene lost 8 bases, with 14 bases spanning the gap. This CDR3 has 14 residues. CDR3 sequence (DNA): TGCGCCAGCAGCTTAGAGTTAATGGCCGATGAGCAGTTCTTC. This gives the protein CASSLELMADEQFF.

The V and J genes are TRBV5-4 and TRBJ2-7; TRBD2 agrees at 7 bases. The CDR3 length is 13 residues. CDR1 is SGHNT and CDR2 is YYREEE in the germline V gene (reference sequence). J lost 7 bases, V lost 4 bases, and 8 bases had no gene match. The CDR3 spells CASSASGPREQYF. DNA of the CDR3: TGTGCCAGCAGCGCTAGCGGTCCGAGGGAGCAGTACTTC.

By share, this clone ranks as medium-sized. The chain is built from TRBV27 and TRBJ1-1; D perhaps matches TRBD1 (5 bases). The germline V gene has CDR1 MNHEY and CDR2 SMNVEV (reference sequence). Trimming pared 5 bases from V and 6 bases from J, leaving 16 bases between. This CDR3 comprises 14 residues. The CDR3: CASSKSDTGSEAFF. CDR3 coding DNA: TGTGCCAGCAGTAAATCGGACACGGGGTCTGAAGCTTTCTTT.

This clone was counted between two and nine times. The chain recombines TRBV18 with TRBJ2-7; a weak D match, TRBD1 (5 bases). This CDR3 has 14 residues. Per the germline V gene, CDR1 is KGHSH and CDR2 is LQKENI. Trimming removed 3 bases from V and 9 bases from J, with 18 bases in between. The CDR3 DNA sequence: TGTGCCAGCTCACCCGACAGTTATATGGGCGGGCAGTACTTC. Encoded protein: CASSPDSYMGGQYF.

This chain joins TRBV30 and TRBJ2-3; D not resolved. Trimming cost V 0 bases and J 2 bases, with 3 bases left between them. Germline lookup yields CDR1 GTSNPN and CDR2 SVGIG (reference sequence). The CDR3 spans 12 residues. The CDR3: CAWSVTTDTQYF. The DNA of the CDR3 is TGTGCCTGGAGTGTCACCACAGATACGCAGTATTTT.

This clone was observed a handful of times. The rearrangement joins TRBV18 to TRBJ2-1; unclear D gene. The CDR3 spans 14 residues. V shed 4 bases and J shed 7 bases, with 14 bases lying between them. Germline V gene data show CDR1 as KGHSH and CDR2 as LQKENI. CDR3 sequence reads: CASSLNRLQNEQFF. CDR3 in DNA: TGTGCCAGCTCACTTAACAGACTTCAAAATGAGCAGTTCTTC.

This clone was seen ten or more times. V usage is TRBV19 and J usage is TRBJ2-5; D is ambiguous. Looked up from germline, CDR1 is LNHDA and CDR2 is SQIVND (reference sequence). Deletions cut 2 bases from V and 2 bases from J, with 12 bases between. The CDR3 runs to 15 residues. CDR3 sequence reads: CASSINVGSQETQYF. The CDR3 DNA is TGTGCCAGTAGTATAAACGTTGGGTCACAAGAGACCCAGTACTTC.

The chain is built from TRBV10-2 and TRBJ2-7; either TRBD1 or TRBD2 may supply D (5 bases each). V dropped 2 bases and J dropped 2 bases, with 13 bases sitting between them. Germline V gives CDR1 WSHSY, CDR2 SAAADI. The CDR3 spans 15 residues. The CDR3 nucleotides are TGCGCCAGCAGTGAGAGTGGGGGAATAACCTACGAGCAGTACTTC. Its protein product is CASSESGGITYEQYF.

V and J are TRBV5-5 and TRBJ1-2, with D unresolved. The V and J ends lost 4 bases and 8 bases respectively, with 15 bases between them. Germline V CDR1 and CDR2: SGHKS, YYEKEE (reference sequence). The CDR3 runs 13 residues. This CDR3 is CASSAQPLEGYTF. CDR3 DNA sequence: TGTGCCAGCAGCGCACAGCCCCTCGAGGGCTACACCTTC.

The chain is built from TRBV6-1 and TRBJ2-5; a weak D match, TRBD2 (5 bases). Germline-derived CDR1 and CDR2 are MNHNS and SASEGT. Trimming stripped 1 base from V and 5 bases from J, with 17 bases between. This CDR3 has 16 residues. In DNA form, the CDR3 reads TGTGCCAGCAGTGAAGGTCCGGCTAGCCGGCGGGAGACCCAGTACTTC. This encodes CASSEGPASRRETQYF.

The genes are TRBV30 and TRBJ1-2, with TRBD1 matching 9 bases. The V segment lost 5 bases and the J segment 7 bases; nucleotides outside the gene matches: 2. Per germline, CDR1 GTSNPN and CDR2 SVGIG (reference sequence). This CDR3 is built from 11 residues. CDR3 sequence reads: CAWGTGFGYTF. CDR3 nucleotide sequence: TGTGCCTGGGGGACAGGGTTTGGCTACACCTTC.

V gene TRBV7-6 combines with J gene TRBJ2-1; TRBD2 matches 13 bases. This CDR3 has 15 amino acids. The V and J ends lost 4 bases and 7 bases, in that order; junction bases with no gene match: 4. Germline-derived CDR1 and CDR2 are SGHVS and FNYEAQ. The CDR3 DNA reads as TGTGCCAGCAGCTGCAGGACTAGCGGGAGAAATGAGCAGTTCTTC. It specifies CASSCRTSGRNEQFF.

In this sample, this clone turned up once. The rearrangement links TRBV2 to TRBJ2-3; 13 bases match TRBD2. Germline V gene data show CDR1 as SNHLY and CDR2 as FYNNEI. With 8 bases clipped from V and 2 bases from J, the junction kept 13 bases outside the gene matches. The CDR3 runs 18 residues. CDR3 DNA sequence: TGTGCCAGCCTCCTCGGGACTAGCGGGACCTTAGACACAGATACGCAGTATTTT. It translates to CASLLGTSGTLDTDTQYF.

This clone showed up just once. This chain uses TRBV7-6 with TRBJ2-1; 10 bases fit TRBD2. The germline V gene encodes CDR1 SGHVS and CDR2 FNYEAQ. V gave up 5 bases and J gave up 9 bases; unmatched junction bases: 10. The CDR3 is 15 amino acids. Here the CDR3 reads CASSTTSGPPSEQFF. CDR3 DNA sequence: TGTGCCAGCAGCACGACTAGCGGGCCCCCAAGTGAGCAGTTCTTC.

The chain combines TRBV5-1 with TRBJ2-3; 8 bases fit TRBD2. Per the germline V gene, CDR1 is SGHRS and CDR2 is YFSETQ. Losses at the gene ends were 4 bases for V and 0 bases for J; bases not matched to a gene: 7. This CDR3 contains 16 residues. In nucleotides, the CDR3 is TGCGCCAGCAGCCCTAATAGCGGGAAAAGCACAGATACGCAGTATTTT. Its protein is CASSPNSGKSTDTQYF.

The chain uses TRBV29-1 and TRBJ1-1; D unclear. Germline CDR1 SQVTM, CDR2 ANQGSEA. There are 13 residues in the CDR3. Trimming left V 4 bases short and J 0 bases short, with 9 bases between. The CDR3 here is CSVANSMNTEAFF. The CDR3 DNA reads TGCAGCGTTGCGAACAGCATGAACACTGAAGCTTTCTTT.

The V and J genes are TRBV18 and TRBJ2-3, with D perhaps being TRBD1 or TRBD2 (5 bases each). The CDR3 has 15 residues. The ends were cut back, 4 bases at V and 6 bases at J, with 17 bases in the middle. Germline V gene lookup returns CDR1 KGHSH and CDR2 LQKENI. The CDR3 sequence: CASSRRDLPADTQYF. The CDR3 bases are TGTGCCAGCTCACGCCGGGACCTCCCAGCTGATACGCAGTATTTT.

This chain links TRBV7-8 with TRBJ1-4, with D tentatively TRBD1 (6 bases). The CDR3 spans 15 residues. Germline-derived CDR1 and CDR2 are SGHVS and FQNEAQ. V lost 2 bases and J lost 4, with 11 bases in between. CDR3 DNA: TGTGCCAGCAGCTTATCTCGGACAGTTAATGAAAAACTGTTTTTT. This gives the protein CASSLSRTVNEKLFF.

This CDR3 reads CASSQDAGGAAYEQYF. DNA of the CDR3: TGCGCCAGCAGCCAAGATGCAGGGGGGGCAGCCTACGAGCAGTACTTC. V gene TRBV4-3 combines with J gene TRBJ2-7; either TRBD1 or TRBD2 may fit D (7 bases each). V dropped 0 bases and J dropped 2 bases, with 14 bases sitting between them. Per germline, CDR1 LGHNA and CDR2 YSLEER. The CDR3 spans 16 residues.

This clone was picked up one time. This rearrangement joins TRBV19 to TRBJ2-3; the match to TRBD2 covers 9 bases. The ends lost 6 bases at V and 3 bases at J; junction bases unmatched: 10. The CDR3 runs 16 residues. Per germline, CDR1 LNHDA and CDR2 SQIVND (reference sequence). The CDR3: CASRSGASGVTDTQYF. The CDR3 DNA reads TGTGCCAGTAGATCCGGGGCTAGCGGGGTAACAGATACGCAGTATTTT.

This CDR3 reads CASRLAGVPDTQYF. CDR3 nucleotides: TGTGCCAGCAGACTAGCGGGAGTGCCAGATACGCAGTATTTT. The chain carries TRBV27 and TRBJ2-3; 11 nucleotides match TRBD2. Germline-derived CDR1 and CDR2 are MNHEY and SMNVEV (reference sequence). The CDR3 consists of 14 residues. V was clipped by 6 bases and J by 4 bases; unmatched bases: 3.

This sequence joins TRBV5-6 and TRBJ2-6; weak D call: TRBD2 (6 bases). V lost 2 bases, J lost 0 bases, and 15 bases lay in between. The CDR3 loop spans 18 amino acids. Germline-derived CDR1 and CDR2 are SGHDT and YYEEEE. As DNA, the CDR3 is TGTGCCAGCAGCTTCCCGACTAGGCTCGGCTCTGGGGCCAACGTCCTGACTTTC. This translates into CASSFPTRLGSGANVLTF.

The CDR3, as DNA: TGTGCCAGCAGCGAGGGGGCTAGCGGGAGTTTATCCGGGGAGCTGTTTTTT. This encodes CASSEGASGSLSGELFF. The chain uses TRBV9 and TRBJ2-2, with 10 bases lining up with TRBD2. With V trimmed by 3 bases and J by 6 bases, 11 bases remained unmatched. The CDR3 contains 17 residues. Germline loops: CDR1 SGDLS, CDR2 YYNGEE.